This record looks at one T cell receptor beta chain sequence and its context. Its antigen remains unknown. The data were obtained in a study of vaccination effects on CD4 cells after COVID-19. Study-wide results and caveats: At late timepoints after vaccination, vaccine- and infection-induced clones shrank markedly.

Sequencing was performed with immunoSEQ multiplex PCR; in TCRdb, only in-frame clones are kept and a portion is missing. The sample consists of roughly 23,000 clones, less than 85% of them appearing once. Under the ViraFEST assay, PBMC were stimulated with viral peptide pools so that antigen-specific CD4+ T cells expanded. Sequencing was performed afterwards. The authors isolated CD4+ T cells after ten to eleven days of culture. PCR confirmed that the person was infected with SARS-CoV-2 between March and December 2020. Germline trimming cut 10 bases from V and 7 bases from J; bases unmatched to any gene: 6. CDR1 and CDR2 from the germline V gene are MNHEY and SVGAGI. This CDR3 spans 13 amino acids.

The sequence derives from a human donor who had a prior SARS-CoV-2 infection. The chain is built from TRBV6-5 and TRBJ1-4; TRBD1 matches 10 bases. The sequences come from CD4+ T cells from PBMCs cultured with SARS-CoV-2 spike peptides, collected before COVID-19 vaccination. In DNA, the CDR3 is TGTGCCACCCCCGGGACAGGGGCTGAAAAACTGTTTTTT. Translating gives CATPGTGAEKLFF.